Detailed here is one T cell receptor (beta chain). Source study methods: Researchers report that nucleated cell counts were estimated from reference gene primer amplification. Libraries were prepared by immunoSEQ multiplex PCR; TCRdb keeps only in-frame clonotypes and omits some of them. That table furnishes V, J and clone size, whereas the DNA furnished D and trimming. The sample lists about 53,000 clones; 60% to 85% were seen once. The data are from a study of blood T cell repertoires in COVID-19. About the research overall: The United States, Italy and Spain provided the acute and convalescent COVID-19 samples. PBMCs, B-cell-depleted T cells, or T cells were the source of the cDNA or gDNA that made up the material.

V lost 2 bases and J lost 6, with 10 bases in between. In germline, CDR1 is GTSNPN, CDR2 SVGIG (reference sequence). This CDR3 is built from 12 residues. The receptor comes from a human donor with active or convalescent COVID-19. The donor label of this sample is uncertain. What was sequenced was peripheral blood. The V call is TRBV30, the J call TRBJ1-1; D unclear. Here the CDR3 DNA reads TGTGCCTGGAGTCGGAGGGTAGCTGAAGCTTTCTTT. It is translated as CAWSRRVAEAFF.